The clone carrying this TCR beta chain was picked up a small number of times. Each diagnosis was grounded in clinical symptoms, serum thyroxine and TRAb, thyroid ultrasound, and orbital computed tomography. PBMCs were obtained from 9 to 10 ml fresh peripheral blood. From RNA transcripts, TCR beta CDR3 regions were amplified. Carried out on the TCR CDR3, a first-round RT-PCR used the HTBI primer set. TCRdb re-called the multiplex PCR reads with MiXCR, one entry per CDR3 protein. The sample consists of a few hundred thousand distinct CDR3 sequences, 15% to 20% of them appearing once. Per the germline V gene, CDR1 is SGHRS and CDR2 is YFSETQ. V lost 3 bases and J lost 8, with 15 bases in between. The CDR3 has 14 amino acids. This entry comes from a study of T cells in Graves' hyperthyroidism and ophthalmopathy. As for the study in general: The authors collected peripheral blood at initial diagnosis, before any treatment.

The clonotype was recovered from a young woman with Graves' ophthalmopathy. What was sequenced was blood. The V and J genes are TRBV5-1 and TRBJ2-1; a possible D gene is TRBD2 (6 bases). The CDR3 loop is CASSSLGGADEQFF. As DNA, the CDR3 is TGCGCCAGCAGCTCCCTCGGGGGAGCAGATGAGCAGTTCTTC.